These T cell receptor beta chains were read from a single sample in a study of T cell changes during pregnancy in multiple sclerosis. The data were produced by immunoSEQ multiplex PCR, yet TCRdb's version contains in-frame clones alone and is incomplete. In the table there are approximately 69,000 clones, about 95% of which are singletons. The sample here was peripheral blood, taken in the third trimester of pregnancy. All receptors come from a female donor with multiple sclerosis, enrolled in a pregnancy study. Both conserved end residues are part of each CDR3. Fields, in order: J gene, V gene, CDR3 protein.

>TRBJ1-3|TRBV5-1
CASSGPPGQGGNTIYF
>TRBJ2-7|TRBV27
CASSLGQAGYYEQYF
>TRBJ1-6|TRBV10-3
CAISESERELSPLHF
>TRBJ1-1|TRBV10-2
CASSESPYRNTEAFF
>TRBJ2-5|TRBV7-2
CASSLGTSGEGETQYF
>TRBJ2-2|TRBV21-1
CPTAGTGELFF
>TRBJ2-5|TRBV7-2
CASSLEAGMETQYF
>TRBJ2-2|TRBV9
CASSVVQGGVGELFF
>TRBJ1-1|TRBV12-5
CASGGNRGPMNTEAFF
>TRBJ1-1|TRBV25-1
CASSEYGTGSMNTEAFF
>TRBJ1-6|TRBV19
CASQAVTQGSPLHF
>TRBJ2-5|TRBV5-6
CASSLGTSGRETQYF
>TRBJ2-7|TRBV19
CASSRSGGALHYEQYF
>TRBJ2-3|TRBV19
CASEGGGARPSTDTQYF
>TRBJ2-7|TRBV5-4
CASSLAGVYEQYF
>TRBJ2-5|TRBV15
CATSRDAGPRGGETQYF
>TRBJ2-2|TRBV19
CASSKLGHDSPGELFF
>TRBJ2-1|TRBV5-1
CASSLTRSSYNEQFF
>TRBJ2-7|TRBV4-2
CASSQASQGAPSSYEQYF
>TRBJ2-5|TRBV10-3
CAISEEGGQLTTQYF
>TRBJ1-1|TRBV20-1
CSAERDTEAFF
>TRBJ2-7|TRBV27
CASRETATYEQYF
>TRBJ2-5|TRBV18
CASSPRRVGETQYF
>TRBJ2-3|TRBV2
CASSLLGTGGGLTDTQYF
>TRBJ1-6|TRBV6-4
CASSEDNNSPLHF
>TRBJ2-1|TRBV5-4
CASSLQGRDEQFF
>TRBJ2-7|TRBV27
CASSLARLPSYEQYF
>TRBJ2-1|TRBV9
CASNLGGDNEQFF
>TRBJ2-5|TRBV18
CASAQGVRETQYF
>TRBJ2-1|TRBV2
CASVISAASSYNEQFF
>TRBJ2-6|TRBV19
CASSKGGSGANVLTF
>TRBJ1-1|TRBV5-1
CASSSDTSRTEAFF
>TRBJ2-3|TRBV11-2
CASSFTGDSTDTQYF
>TRBJ2-7|TRBV7-2
CASSFGQGSYEQYF
>TRBJ1-2|TRBV6-4
CASSPSGVGYGYTF
>TRBJ2-7|TRBV6-1
CASSEAGREAYEQYF
>TRBJ1-1|TRBV6-1
CASNPGAGGGLGAFF
>TRBJ2-7|TRBV6-5
CASSYSARGPSYEQYF
>TRBJ2-1|TRBV25-1
CASSDEGVNEQFF
>TRBJ2-2|TRBV30
CAWNGLAGGNTGELFF
>TRBJ2-1|TRBV19
CASSIRQTGGFSEQFF
>TRBJ2-5|TRBV9
CASSPQLGFQETQYF
>TRBJ2-2|TRBV11-2
CASSLGGRHTGELFF
>TRBJ1-5|TRBV5-6
CASSLVGSNQPQHF
>TRBJ1-3|TRBV30
CAWSVLPFGSGNTIYF
>TRBJ2-6|TRBV19
CASTNSLGGGQANVLTF
>TRBJ2-1|TRBV6-1
CASSGLAGDEQFF
>TRBJ2-6|TRBV6-4
CASSDLTGTGANVLTF
>TRBJ1-1|TRBV19
CASSIHGTGGYTEAFF
>TRBJ1-3|TRBV7-8
CASSLVTVRSGNTIYF
>TRBJ2-7|TRBV9
CASSHRTSGGAGEQYF
>TRBJ1-2|TRBV7-9
CASSPPTGAGGGYTF